This T cell receptor beta chain was sequenced during a study of identical twins. V was shortened by 6 bases and J by 0 bases, with 14 bases between the two germline ends. The CDR3 length is 16 residues. Findings of the study overall: Twin-shared out-of-frame alpha sequences were enriched for low generation probability. Weaker excess twin sharing was seen among beta out-of-frame sequences. Invariant T cells like MAIT and iNKT could partly confound the zero-insertion analyses.

A note on this clonotype: The antigen is not known.

TCRdb ran MiXCR on the 5' RACE reads and lists one entry per CDR3 protein. The table includes approximately 530,000 distinct CDR3 sequences, about a fifth detected once. The same sample was also studied in work on yellow fever vaccine responses in identical twins.

This receptor was obtained from a woman younger than 35 in good health. The chain recombines TRBV12-3 or TRBV12-4 with TRBJ2-2, with D tentatively TRBD2 (7 bases). Sequenced: CD4+ T cells sorted from blood. DNA for the CDR3: TGTGCCAGCAGCCTACCGGGGGGCCCGAACACCGGGGAGCTGTTTTTT. Translated, it gives CASSLPGGPNTGELFF.